One sample yielded the 32 T cell receptor beta chains listed below, sequenced in a study of blood T cell repertoires in COVID-19. Assay: immunoSEQ multiplex PCR; the TCRdb copy retains only in-frame clones and omits some. The data show 55,000 to 65,000 clones, roughly four fifths seen once. The specimen sequenced was peripheral blood. All receptors derive from a man aged 55 to 70 with COVID-19, enrolled during active disease.

This clone was detected only a few times. J is TRBJ1-6 and V is TRBV12-3 or TRBV12-4, with D hard to call. The germline V and J ends were trimmed by 6 bases and 8 bases, with 11 bases remaining between them. The CDR3 is 13 amino acids. The CDR3 region has the DNA TGTGCCAGCAGCCCAGCCGGGTATTCACCCCTCCACTTT. Residues: CASSPAGYSPLHF.

This clone was counted a single time. The chain is built from TRBV11-2 and TRBJ2-2, with 8 bases that match TRBD1. Germline V gene data show CDR1 as SGHAT and CDR2 as FQNNGV. J was trimmed by 3 bases and V by 2 bases; bases with no gene match: 8. This CDR3 contains 17 residues. This CDR3 is CASSLLPGQGDTGELFF. The CDR3 DNA reads TGTGCCAGCAGCTTACTCCCCGGACAGGGTGACACCGGGGAGCTGTTTTTT.

The chain has TRBV11-1 and TRBJ2-1; the match to TRBD2 covers 10 bases. Germline lookup yields CDR1 SGHAT and CDR2 FQDESV (reference sequence). The CDR3 covers 16 residues. Losses at the gene ends were 5 bases for V and 7 bases for J; bases not matched to a gene: 11. The CDR3 region is CASSQGQAGGLNEQFF. In DNA form, the CDR3 reads TGTGCCAGCAGCCAGGGCCAAGCGGGGGGGCTTAATGAGCAGTTCTTC.

This clone has just one count. The J gene is TRBJ2-1, the V gene TRBV7-3; 10 nucleotides align to TRBD2. Germline-derived CDR1 and CDR2 are SGHTA and FQGTGA. This CDR3 has 17 amino acids. Germline trimming cut 5 bases from V and 7 bases from J; bases unmatched to any gene: 14. This CDR3 is CASSQGEAGGPRNEQFF. The CDR3 nucleotides are TGTGCCAGCAGCCAAGGGGAAGCGGGAGGGCCCCGGAATGAGCAGTTCTTC.

V gene TRBV19 combines with J gene TRBJ2-5, with 8 bases matching TRBD2. This CDR3 contains 14 residues. The junction had 4 bases not matched to a gene; V was cut back by 5 bases and J by 2 bases. Germline CDR1 and CDR2: LNHDA and SQIVND (reference sequence). CDR3 sequence: CASSSGGTQETQYF. CDR3 nucleotides: TGTGCCAGTAGTTCGGGGGGGACTCAAGAGACCCAGTACTTC. Drawing the rest from reference TRBV19 and TRBJ2-5, the complete variable domain is DGGITQSPKYLFRKEGQNVTLSCEQNLNHDAMYWYRQDPGQGLRLIYYSQIVNDFQKGDIAEGYSVSREKKESFPLTVTSAQKNPTAFYLCASSSGGTQETQYFGPGTRLLVL.

The rearrangement uses TRBV7-2 and TRBJ1-4; D call uncertain. CDR1 is SGHTA and CDR2 is FQGNSA in the germline V gene. This CDR3 has 15 residues. V dropped 4 bases and J dropped 4 bases, with 13 bases sitting between them. CDR3 region: CASSSQGVGNEKLFF. For the CDR3, the DNA is TGTGCCAGCAGCTCCCAAGGAGTTGGTAATGAAAAACTGTTTTTT. The whole variable domain, remainder taken from reference TRBV7-2 and TRBJ1-4, is GAGVSQSPSNKVTEKGKDVELRCDPISGHTALYWYRQSLGQGLEFLIYFQGNSAPDKSGLPSDRFSAERTGGSVSTLTIQRTQQEDSAVYLCASSSQGVGNEKLFFGSGTQLSVL.

The CDR3 loop reads CASSINGESNTEAFF. The CDR3 nucleotides are TGTGCCAGCAGCATTAATGGGGAGAGCAACACTGAAGCTTTCTTT. The chain uses TRBV3-1 (or the pseudogene TRBV3-2) and TRBJ1-1, with D uncertain. The CDR3 length is 15 residues. Trimming took 5 bases from V and 2 from J, leaving 15 bases between them. Germline V CDR1 and CDR2: LGHDT, YNNKEL (reference sequence).

The genes are TRBV7-2 and TRBJ2-7; D remains unclear. V dropped 4 bases and J dropped 7 bases, with 20 bases sitting between them. The CDR3 is 15 amino acids. Germline CDR1 SGHTA, CDR2 FQGNSA. The CDR3 sequence is CASSWAGSIPSEQYF. The CDR3 DNA follows: TGTGCCAGCAGCTGGGCCGGCAGCATCCCGTCAGAGCAGTACTTC.

The V and J genes are TRBV30 and TRBJ1-6; D call uncertain. Germline V CDR1 and CDR2: GTSNPN, SVGIG (reference sequence). Trimming took 1 base from V and 6 from J, leaving 7 bases between them. The CDR3 covers 13 residues. Written as DNA, the CDR3 is TGTGCCTGGAGTGACAGTGGTAATTCACCCCTCCACTTT. Translated, it gives CAWSDSGNSPLHF.

This chain links TRBV7-8 with TRBJ2-5; D is undetermined. The CDR3 contains 11 residues. Trimming removed 5 bases at V and 2 bases at J, with 3 bases between. Germline CDR1 reads SGHVS; CDR2 reads FQNEAQ. The CDR3: CASSLQETQYF. CDR3 DNA sequence: TGTGCCAGCAGCCTACAAGAGACCCAGTACTTC.

A few counts support this clone. The J gene is TRBJ1-2, the V gene TRBV6-5, with D uncertain. CDR3 length equals 11 residues. Trimming cost V 5 bases and J 14 bases, with 15 bases left between them. CDR1 and CDR2 (germline): MNHEY, SVGAGI. Written as DNA, the CDR3 is TGTGCCAGCAGTAAAAAGGGAGGTTGGACCTTC. Protein product: CASSKKGGWTF.

The chain combines TRBV5-1 with TRBJ2-2, with D tentatively TRBD2 (5 bases). CDR3 length equals 16 residues. Trimming took 4 bases from V and 4 from J, leaving 17 bases between them. Germline V lookup: CDR1 SGHRS, CDR2 YFSETQ. The CDR3 DNA is TGCGCCAGCAGCCCGCCCCCGGGATGGGGCACCGGGGAGCTGTTTTTT. Residues: CASSPPPGWGTGELFF. Drawing the rest from reference TRBV5-1 and TRBJ2-2, the complete variable domain is KAGVTQTPRYLIKTRGQQVTLSCSPISGHRSVSWYQQTPGQGLQFLFEYFSETQRNKGNFPGRFSGRQFSNSRSEMNVSTLELGDSALYLCASSPPPGWGTGELFFGEGSRLTVL.

This clone was counted once. The J gene is TRBJ2-2, the V gene TRBV3-1 (or the pseudogene TRBV3-2); the D gene is possibly TRBD1 (6 bases). Germline V gene lookup returns CDR1 LGHDT and CDR2 YNNKEL (reference sequence). Trimming removed 6 bases at V and 2 bases at J, with 19 bases between. There are 17 residues in the CDR3. CDR3 nucleotide sequence: TGTGCCAGCAGTCACAGGGTAGGGAAACTAAACACCGGGGAGCTGTTTTTT. Encoded protein: CASSHRVGKLNTGELFF.

This chain uses TRBV18 with TRBJ2-1, with D possibly being TRBD1 (7 bases). V lost 1 base and J lost 7, with 11 bases in between. This CDR3 contains 14 residues. The germline gives CDR1 KGHSH, CDR2 LQKENI. Here the CDR3 reads CASSPQGAGNEQFF. In DNA, the CDR3 is TGTGCCAGCTCACCACAGGGGGCGGGGAATGAGCAGTTCTTC.

The gene calls are TRBV6-5 and TRBJ1-6; D is unresolved. Germline V gene data show CDR1 as MNHEY and CDR2 as SVGAGI. The CDR3 is made up of 15 amino acids. Trimming cost V 5 bases and J 4 bases, with 12 bases left between them. The CDR3 reads CASSPSGGYNSPLHF. The CDR3 DNA is TGTGCCAGCAGTCCATCGGGAGGATATAATTCACCCCTCCACTTT.

This clone has only one observation. The rearrangement uses TRBV6-4 and TRBJ1-2, with D unclear. V lost 0 bases and J lost 8, with 16 bases in between. The CDR3 is made up of 15 amino acids. Germline V gene lookup returns CDR1 MRHNA and CDR2 SNTAGT. In DNA form, the CDR3 reads TGTGCCAGCAGTGACTCGCCGGGTTCCCGTGTGGGCTACACCTTC. Its protein is CASSDSPGSRVGYTF.

The chain couples TRBV15 to TRBJ2-2; 7 nucleotides agree with TRBD1. This CDR3 has 16 residues. With 1 base clipped from V and 1 base from J, the junction kept 3 bases outside the gene matches. Germline V lookup: CDR1 LNHNV, CDR2 YYDKDF (reference sequence). CDR3 region: CATSRARTGNTGELFF. CDR3 DNA: TGTGCCACCAGCAGAGCACGGACAGGGAACACCGGGGAGCTGTTTTTT.

The J gene is TRBJ1-1, the V gene TRBV19; D remains ambiguous. Per germline, CDR1 LNHDA and CDR2 SQIVND (reference sequence). Trimming took off 4 bases at V and 4 bases at J, with 13 bases between the two ends. This CDR3 spans 14 amino acids. DNA of the CDR3: TGTGCCAGTAGTACAATAACTGGACTCACTGAAGCTTTCTTT. This encodes CASSTITGLTEAFF.

The chain carries TRBV19 and TRBJ2-1; TRBD2 matches at 7 bases. The junction had 9 bases not matched to a gene; V was cut back by 10 bases and J by 0 bases. This CDR3 spans 15 amino acids. Per the germline V gene, CDR1 is LNHDA and CDR2 is SQIVND (reference sequence). CDR3 sequence reads: CATQVGGSSYNEQFF. The CDR3 bases are TGTGCCACTCAGGTGGGCGGGAGCTCCTACAATGAGCAGTTCTTC.

In DNA form, the CDR3 reads TGCGCCAGCAGCCCAAGCGGGACAGGGGGGCGGACTGAAGCTTTCTTT. Protein product: CASSPSGTGGRTEAFF. The V and J genes are TRBV5-1 and TRBJ1-1; TRBD1 matches at 11 bases. Germline assignment: CDR1 SGHRS and CDR2 YFSETQ. The CDR3 spans 16 residues. J lost 5 bases, V lost 4 bases, and 10 bases had no gene match. Full variable domain (rest looked up from reference TRBV5-1 and TRBJ1-1): KAGVTQTPRYLIKTRGQQVTLSCSPISGHRSVSWYQQTPGQGLQFLFEYFSETQRNKGNFPGRFSGRQFSNSRSEMNVSTLELGDSALYLCASSPSGTGGRTEAFFGQGTRLTVV.

The chain couples TRBV2 to TRBJ1-2, with D perhaps matching TRBD1 (6 bases). V was pared by 5 bases and J by 8 bases, with 12 bases between. The germline V gene encodes CDR1 SNHLY and CDR2 FYNNEI. The CDR3 runs 12 residues. This CDR3 is CASSSGEGGYTF. The CDR3 nucleotides are TGTGCCAGCAGTTCAGGGGAGGGAGGCTACACCTTC. Full variable domain (remainder filled in from reference TRBV2 and TRBJ1-2): EPEVTQTPSHQVTQMGQEVILRCVPISNHLYFYWYRQILGQKVEFLVSFYNNEISEKSEIFDDQFSVERPDGSNFTLKIRSTKLEDSAMYFCASSSGEGGYTFGSGTRLTVV.

V and J are TRBV9 and TRBJ2-1, with D maybe TRBD2 (7 bases). This CDR3 has 15 amino acids. V was shortened by 0 bases and J by 7 bases, with 14 bases between the two germline ends. From germline, CDR1 is SGDLS and CDR2 YYNGEE. The CDR3 loop is CASSVVEQGGNEQFF. The CDR3 DNA sequence: TGTGCCAGCAGCGTAGTAGAACAGGGAGGGAATGAGCAGTTCTTC.

The chain joins TRBV6-2 or TRBV6-3 to TRBJ1-5, with 10 bases aligning to TRBD1. Trimming cost V 6 bases and J 7 bases; bases outside gene matches: 12. Per germline, CDR1 MNHEY and CDR2 SVGEGT. This CDR3 contains 16 residues. DNA of the CDR3: TGTGCCAGCAGCACCCCGACAGGGGGCTTTGGCCAGCCCCAGCATTTT. Translated, it gives CASSTPTGGFGQPQHF.

This chain links TRBV3-1 (or the pseudogene TRBV3-2) with TRBJ2-7; D may be TRBD2 (6 bases). The CDR3 sequence is 13 residues long. The germline V gene has CDR1 LGHDT and CDR2 YNNKEL (reference sequence). V lost 4 bases and J 4 bases, leaving 11 bases between the germline ends. Here the CDR3 DNA reads TGTGCCAGCAGCCTTCGGCGGGATTACGAGCAGTACTTC. Protein: CASSLRRDYEQYF.

The rearrangement uses TRBV6-5 and TRBJ2-5; 11 bases are a match to TRBD2. With V trimmed by 6 bases and J by 4 bases, 7 bases remained unmatched. Germline-derived CDR1 and CDR2 are MNHEY and SVGAGI. The CDR3 is 15 residues long. CDR3: CASRISGGAVETQYF. The DNA for the CDR3 is TGTGCCAGCAGAATTAGCGGGGGGGCCGTAGAGACCCAGTACTTC.

The CDR3 sequence is CASSLAAGATYEQYF. In nucleotides, the CDR3 is TGTGCCAGCAGCTTAGCAGCGGGGGCAACCTACGAGCAGTACTTC. This chain links TRBV7-2 with TRBJ2-7, with 8 nucleotides matching TRBD2. CDR1 is SGHTA, CDR2 FQGNSA, per germline. CDR3 length equals 15 residues. V lost 0 bases and J lost 2; bases outside the gene matches: 3.

The chain combines TRBV29-1 with TRBJ2-7; 9 positions agree with TRBD1. V gave up 5 bases and J gave up 4 bases; unmatched junction bases: 6. Per the germline V gene, CDR1 is SQVTM and CDR2 is ANQGSEA. The CDR3 loop spans 13 amino acids. The CDR3 region is CSVSGGQGYEQYF. The CDR3 coding sequence is TGCAGCGTTTCCGGAGGACAGGGGTACGAGCAGTACTTC.

The table lists this clone with many counts. The gene calls are TRBV19 and TRBJ1-3; no clear D. Trimming took 0 bases from V and 4 from J, leaving 13 bases between them. This CDR3 is built from 16 residues. Germline CDR1 and CDR2: LNHDA and SQIVND (reference sequence). This CDR3 is CASSIDSGSFGNTIYF. The CDR3 DNA reads TGTGCCAGTAGTATAGATTCAGGCAGTTTCGGAAACACCATATATTTT.

This chain links TRBV5-6 with TRBJ1-2; possibly TRBD1 for D (5 bases). The V gene's germline CDR1 is SGHDT and CDR2 YYEEEE. The V end lost 2 bases, the J end lost 4 bases, and 21 bases lay between the germline ends. The CDR3 has 17 residues. CDR3 sequence: CASSFRDYLLLAYGYTF. The CDR3 DNA is TGTGCCAGCAGCTTTAGGGACTACCTCTTATTGGCCTATGGCTACACCTTC.

This chain joins TRBV24-1 and TRBJ2-3; 9 bases match TRBD2. The CDR3 sequence is 15 residues long. Unmatched junction bases numbered 5, after V lost 3 bases and J lost 5 bases. The germline V gene has CDR1 KGHDR and CDR2 SFDVKD. CDR3 in DNA: TGTGCCACCAGTGATCGGCGGGAGGGTCAAGATACGCAGTATTTT. Protein: CATSDRREGQDTQYF.

The rearrangement links TRBV18 to TRBJ2-3; the match to TRBD2 covers 10 bases. Germline V gene sequence: CDR1 KGHSH, CDR2 LQKENI. This CDR3 comprises 16 residues. V lost 6 bases to trimming and J lost 6 bases; unmatched junction nucleotides: 12. The CDR3 nucleotides are TGTGCCAGCTCCAGCACCCAGCGGGGGGGCCCCGATACGCAGTATTTT. This encodes CASSSTQRGGPDTQYF.

The chain joins TRBV6-5 to TRBJ2-7; 9 positions agree with TRBD1. CDR1 is MNHEY, CDR2 SVGAGI, per germline. The V gene end was trimmed by 6 bases and the J gene end by 3 bases; junction bases not matched to a gene: 3. This CDR3 is 13 amino acids long. The DNA for the CDR3 is TGTGCCAGCAGGCCGGGACAGGGCTACGAGCAGTACTTC. This sequence encodes CASRPGQGYEQYF.